What follows are 29 T cell receptor beta chains derived from one specimen sequenced in a study of blood T cells in healthy people across ages (dated by TCRdb to 2013 to 2016). Library preparation used 5' RACE. Sequencing relied on an Illumina HiSeq 2500. A second PCR of about 7 to 12 cycles was run with a J-beta primer mix and a sample-barcoded 5' primer. The raw public reads went through TCRdb reprocessing: fastp at Q25, MiXCR clone calling, in-frame beta chains kept. Entries are consolidated by CDR3 protein sequence, retaining the most common genes and DNA. For this sample there are hundreds of thousands of distinct CDR3 sequences; less than 70% appear just once. The leading ten clones occupy around 41% of the sample. The sample consisted of blood. These receptors came from a man older than 75 in good health.

Comments on this clonotype: This CDR3 is missing its conserved last phenylalanine or tryptophan, likely due to a read error. The chain is built from TRBV6-2 or TRBV6-3 and TRBJ1-2; D gene unclear. The CDR3 runs to 14 residues. Looked up from germline, CDR1 is MNHEY and CDR2 is SVGEGT. V gave up 7 bases and J gave up 3 bases, with 15 bases separating them. CDR3 coding DNA: TGTGCCAGCACCCGGTTAAGGGTGGACTATGGCTACACCTCC. Amino acid sequence: CASTRLRVDYGYTS.

This clonotype was counted many times. The J gene is TRBJ2-7, the V gene TRBV29-1; TRBD1 is a possible D gene (6 bases). The germline gives CDR1 SQVTM, CDR2 ANQGSEA. The V end lost 7 bases, the J end lost 4 bases, and 11 bases lay between the germline ends. CDR3 length equals 11 residues. CDR3: CSAEGQYEQYF. CDR3 nucleotides: TGCAGCGCCGAAGGACAGTACGAGCAGTACTTC.

The J gene is TRBJ2-7, the V gene TRBV20-1; 8 nucleotides align to TRBD2. The germline V gene has CDR1 DFQATT and CDR2 SNEGSKA (reference sequence). Losses at the gene ends were 3 bases for V and 7 bases for J; bases not matched to a gene: 11. The CDR3 is 14 residues long. The CDR3 DNA is TGCAGTGCTAGTGGTAGGCTAGCGGGTGGGGAGCAGTACTTC. Its protein product is CSASGRLAGGEQYF.

V gene TRBV7-2 combines with J gene TRBJ2-7, with D possibly TRBD1 on 5 matching bases. The V gene's germline CDR1 is SGHTA and CDR2 FQGNSA. This CDR3 has 16 amino acids. V shed 1 base and J shed 6 bases, with 19 bases lying between them. The CDR3 DNA sequence: TGTGCCAGCAGCTTAGAAGGCACAGGCTATTCCCGCGAGCAGTACTTC. As protein: CASSLEGTGYSREQYF.

This sequence joins TRBV10-3 and TRBJ2-7, with 8 bases matching TRBD1. The length of the CDR3 is 16 residues. CDR1 is ENHRY and CDR2 is SYGVKD in the germline V gene. V lost 4 bases, J lost 1 base, and 9 bases stayed unmatched. The chain's CDR3 is CAISGGTGRSSYEQYF. CDR3 coding DNA: TGTGCCATCAGTGGGGGGACAGGACGTAGTTCCTACGAGCAGTACTTC.

This chain uses TRBV29-1 with TRBJ2-1, with TRBD2 identical over 8 bases. Germline V gives CDR1 SQVTM, CDR2 ANQGSEA. This CDR3 spans 13 amino acids. Trimming at V came to 8 bases and at J to 4 bases, leaving 7 bases not matched to a gene. CDR3 protein: CSSALAVYNEQFF. In nucleotides, the CDR3 is TGCAGCTCCGCACTAGCGGTGTACAATGAGCAGTTCTTC.

The chain combines TRBV24-1 with TRBJ1-2; D remains unclear. Germline V gene sequence: CDR1 KGHDR, CDR2 SFDVKD. Trimming left V 2 bases short and J 4 bases short, with 10 bases between. The CDR3 has 14 residues. The CDR3 region has the DNA TGTGCCACCAGTGATTCCTACTTCTTCTATGGCTACACCTTC. Protein product: CATSDSYFFYGYTF.

This clonotype was observed a few times. The V and J genes are TRBV12-3 or TRBV12-4 and TRBJ2-3; unclear D gene. The V gene lost 7 bases and the J gene lost 5 bases, with 16 bases spanning the gap. The CDR3 covers 14 residues. This CDR3 is CASTLGRFEDTQYF. The CDR3 region has the DNA TGTGCCAGCACCCTGGGCCGGTTTGAAGATACGCAGTATTTT.

V is TRBV6-5 and J is TRBJ1-2; D remains ambiguous. CDR1 and CDR2 from the germline V gene are MNHEY and SVGAGI. Trimming left V 5 bases short and J 5 bases short, with 18 bases between. The CDR3 loop spans 15 amino acids. The CDR3, as DNA: TGTGCCAGCAGTCGACGGAGCCTCCAGAATTATGGCTACACCTTC. Translating gives CASSRRSLQNYGYTF.

The chain joins TRBV15 to TRBJ2-5; possibly TRBD1 for D (5 bases). With the DNA end fitting TRBJ2-7 better, the J assignment may be wrong. There are 15 residues in the CDR3. Looked up from germline, CDR1 is LNHNV and CDR2 is YYDKDF (reference sequence). DNA of the CDR3: TGTGCCACCAGCAGAGATAGGGGCCCCGTCTACGAGCAGTACTTC. This encodes CATSRDRGPVYEQYF.

The chain joins TRBV5-1 to TRBJ2-5, with D possibly being TRBD1 (5 bases). The V end lost 0 bases, the J end lost 3 bases, and 6 bases lay between the germline ends. Per germline, CDR1 SGHRS and CDR2 YFSETQ. This CDR3 spans 13 amino acids. CDR3 sequence (DNA): TGCGCCAGCAGCTTGGGGACAAAAGAGACCCAGTACTTC. The encoded protein is CASSLGTKETQYF.

This chain connects TRBV7-3 to TRBJ2-7; 8 bases fit TRBD1. CDR1 SGHTA and CDR2 FQGTGA come from the germline V gene. CDR3 length equals 14 residues. Losses at the gene ends were 1 base for V and 4 bases for J; bases not matched to a gene: 3. The CDR3 loop reads CASSLMDRAYEQYF. DNA for the CDR3: TGTGCCAGCAGCTTAATGGACAGGGCGTACGAGCAGTACTTC.

The CDR3 DNA reads TGTGCCATCAGCCAATCACTAGCGGGAAGGTTGAATGAGCAGTACTTC. Translation gives CAISQSLAGRLNEQYF. The chain is built from TRBV10-3 and TRBJ2-5, with 10 bases aligning to TRBD2. V shed 6 bases, J shed 11 bases, and the junction held 18 bases outside the gene matches. The CDR3 runs to 16 residues. CDR1 and CDR2 from the germline V gene are ENHRY and SYGVKD.

V gene TRBV7-2 combines with J gene TRBJ2-3; the D gene could be TRBD1 or TRBD2 (5 bases each). The CDR3 loop spans 13 amino acids. Trimming left V 5 bases short and J 6 bases short, with 12 bases between. Germline CDR1 is SGHTA and CDR2 is FQGNSA. The CDR3 DNA sequence: TGTGCCAGCAGCCTGGGCGAGGGGGATACGCAGTATTTT. Translated: CASSLGEGDTQYF.

This clonotype was recorded a few times. V and J are TRBV9 and TRBJ2-3, with D unclear. V dropped 0 bases and J dropped 4 bases, with 6 bases sitting between them. The CDR3 covers 13 residues. Germline values: CDR1 SGDLS, CDR2 YYNGEE. Here the CDR3 reads CASSVGGPDTQYF. DNA of the CDR3: TGTGCCAGCAGCGTAGGTGGCCCAGATACGCAGTATTTT.

The genes are TRBV12-5 and TRBJ2-1, with TRBD2 identical over 9 bases. The length of the CDR3 is 15 residues. V lost 10 bases and J lost 0; bases outside the gene matches: 7. Per the germline V gene, CDR1 is LGHNT and CDR2 is FRNRAP. The CDR3 DNA is TGTGCTACTTCTAGCGGGGCCAGCTCCTACAATGAGCAGTTCTTC. Translating it yields CATSSGASSYNEQFF.

The J gene is TRBJ2-3, the V gene TRBV11-2; 13 bases are shared with TRBD2. J gave up 5 bases and V 6 bases, and 14 bases lay outside the gene matches. Germline V lookup: CDR1 SGHAT, CDR2 FQNNGV. The CDR3 length is 18 residues. The CDR3, as DNA: TGTGCCAGCAGACAAGAGCTACTAGCGGGAGGGCCTGGAGATACGCAGTATTTT. Translation: CASRQELLAGGPGDTQYF. Looking up the rest from reference TRBV11-2 and TRBJ2-3 gives the full variable domain: EAGVAQSPRYKIIEKRQSVAFWCNPISGHATLYWYQQILGQGPKLLIQFQNNGVVDDSQLPKDRFSAERLKGVDSTLKIQPAKLEDSAVYLCASRQELLAGGPGDTQYFGPGTRLTVL.

This chain's CDR3 is CSGSSGAYNEQFF. The DNA for the CDR3 is TGCAGTGGAAGTAGCGGGGCCTACAATGAGCAGTTCTTC. The chain carries TRBV20-1 and TRBJ2-1, with 8 positions matching TRBD2. Trimming cost V 7 bases and J 2 bases; bases outside gene matches: 4. The CDR3 runs 13 residues. The germline gives CDR1 DFQATT, CDR2 SNEGSKA (reference sequence).

The chain is built from TRBV6-5 and TRBJ1-4; no clear D gene. The CDR3 spans 13 residues. Germline assignment: CDR1 MNHEY and CDR2 SVGAGI. The germline V and J ends were trimmed by 2 bases and 10 bases, with 11 bases remaining between them. Here the CDR3 DNA reads TGTGCCAGCAGTTACGAGGTTTCGGGAAAACTGTTTTTT. Protein sequence: CASSYEVSGKLFF.

The chain links TRBV4-2 to TRBJ2-1; D not certain. This CDR3 region has 16 residues. V lost 0 bases and J lost 7, with 16 bases in between. Germline assignment: CDR1 LGHNA and CDR2 YNFKEQ. As DNA, the CDR3 is TGTGCCAGCAGCCAAGATACGCAAGTAGCCCTGAATGAGCAGTTCTTC. It is translated as CASSQDTQVALNEQFF.

This clonotype was detected only once. This chain joins TRBV9 and TRBJ1-2; 10 nucleotides line up with TRBD1. CDR3 size: 15 residues. V lost 3 bases and J lost 5; bases outside the gene matches: 7. The germline V gene has CDR1 SGDLS and CDR2 YYNGEE. CDR3 nucleotide sequence: TGTGCCAGCAGCGAGGGCCGGGACAGGGGTTATGGCTACACCTTC. This codes for CASSEGRDRGYGYTF.

V usage is TRBV28 and J usage is TRBJ2-3, with D maybe TRBD1 (6 bases). The CDR3 contains 14 residues. Trimming took 7 bases from V and 2 from J, leaving 13 bases between them. Germline V gene data show CDR1 as MDHEN and CDR2 as SYDVKM. Here the CDR3 reads CASTRDMPTDTQYF. CDR3 sequence (DNA): TGTGCCAGCACCCGGGACATGCCCACAGATACGCAGTATTTT.

This clonotype was observed a few times. The chain is built from TRBV5-6 and TRBJ1-2, with 11 bases that match TRBD1. Trimming at V came to 4 bases and at J to 8 bases, leaving 10 bases not matched to a gene. This CDR3 comprises 15 residues. The germline CDR1 and CDR2 sequences are SGHDT and YYEEEE. As DNA, the CDR3 is TGTGCCAGCAGCCGGACAGGGGGCGCGAGGGAAGGCTACACCTTC. This codes for CASSRTGGAREGYTF.

The V call is TRBV20-1, the J call TRBJ2-1; TRBD1 agrees at 7 bases. Germline CDR1 and CDR2: DFQATT and SNEGSKA (reference sequence). J lost 3 bases, V lost 3 bases, and 5 bases had no gene match. This CDR3 region has 14 residues. The CDR3 spells CSARAGTVYNEQFF. The CDR3 DNA sequence: TGCAGTGCTAGGGCCGGGACAGTCTACAATGAGCAGTTCTTC.

The chain carries TRBV29-1 and TRBJ1-1, with D tentatively TRBD1 (6 bases). The V gene's germline CDR1 is SQVTM and CDR2 ANQGSEA. With 4 bases removed from V and 3 bases from J, the gap between germline ends came to 12 bases. This CDR3 region has 13 residues. CDR3 protein: CSVAQGLDTEAFF. CDR3 DNA sequence: TGCAGCGTTGCGCAGGGGCTGGACACTGAAGCTTTCTTT.

J is TRBJ2-7 and V is TRBV6-5; D possibly matches TRBD1 or TRBD2 (6 bases each). The J call may be mistaken, given a closer DNA end match to TRBJ2-5. The CDR3 is made up of 15 amino acids. Germline CDR1 and CDR2: MNHEY and SVGAGI. CDR3: CASSAGTGGGETQYF. The CDR3 DNA is TGTGCCAGCAGCGCCGGGACCGGAGGGGGTGAGACCCAGTACTTC.

V gene TRBV27 combines with J gene TRBJ2-7; D possibly corresponds to TRBD2 (6 bases). Looked up from germline, CDR1 is MNHEY and CDR2 is SMNVEV (reference sequence). The CDR3 loop spans 14 amino acids. V was trimmed by 5 bases and J by 7 bases, leaving 18 bases between them. The CDR3: CASSVDFSGVEQYF. CDR3 coding DNA: TGTGCCAGCAGTGTAGACTTCTCGGGAGTGGAGCAGTACTTC.

The chain is built from TRBV2 and TRBJ2-2; 7 positions agree with TRBD2. Looked up from germline, CDR1 is SNHLY and CDR2 is FYNNEI. Trimming removed 7 bases from V and 2 bases from J; junction bases left unmatched: 10. The CDR3 covers 16 residues. CDR3 sequence (DNA): TGTGCCAGCATGGTCGGGGAGGGGAGAAACACCGGGGAGCTGTTTTTT. It is translated as CASMVGEGRNTGELFF.

With regard to this clonotype: This may be a read error, as it is one base from a much larger clone. The rearrangement links TRBV7-2 to TRBJ2-5, with D hard to call. V lost 2 bases and J 0 bases, leaving 4 bases between the germline ends. CDR1 is SGHTA and CDR2 is FQGNSA in the germline V gene. This CDR3 comprises 13 residues. The CDR3 DNA sequence: TGTGCCAGCAGCTTAACTAACCAAGAGACCCAGTACTTC. This gives the protein CASSLTNQETQYF.